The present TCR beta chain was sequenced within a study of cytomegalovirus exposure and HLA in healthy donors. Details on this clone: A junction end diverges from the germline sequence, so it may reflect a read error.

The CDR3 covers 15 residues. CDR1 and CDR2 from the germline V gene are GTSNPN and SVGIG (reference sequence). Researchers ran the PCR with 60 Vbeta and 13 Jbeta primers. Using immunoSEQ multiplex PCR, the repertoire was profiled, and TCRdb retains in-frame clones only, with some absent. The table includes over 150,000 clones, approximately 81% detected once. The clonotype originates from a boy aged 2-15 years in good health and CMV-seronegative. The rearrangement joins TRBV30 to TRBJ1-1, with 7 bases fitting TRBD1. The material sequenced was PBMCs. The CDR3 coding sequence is TGTACCTGGAGTGGACCGACGATCAACAGGGGTGAAGCTTTCTTT. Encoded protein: CTWSGPTINRGEAFF. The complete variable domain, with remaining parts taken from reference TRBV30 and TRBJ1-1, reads SQTIHQWPATLVQPVGSPLSLECTVEGTSNPNLYWYRQAAGRGLQLLFYSVGIGQISSEVPQNLSASRPQDRQFILSSKKLLLSDSGFYLCTWSGPTINRGEAFFGQGTRLTVV.